These 30 T cell receptor beta chains came from one sample sequenced in a study of cytomegalovirus exposure and HLA in healthy donors. PCR involved 60 Vbeta and 13 Jbeta primers. Data came from immunoSEQ multiplex PCR; TCRdb stores just in-frame clones and leaves some out. This sample carries nearly 65,000 clones, 73% of them seen once, and the ten largest clones take 5.4%. The sample was PBMCs. Receptor source: a man in his fifties or sixties in good health and CMV-seronegative.

The CDR3 loop is CASSITPGQIYEQYF. The DNA of the CDR3 is TGTGCCAGTAGTATAACCCCGGGACAGATATACGAGCAGTACTTC. J is TRBJ2-7 and V is TRBV19, with 7 bases aligning to TRBD1. The ends lost 2 bases at V and 4 bases at J; junction bases unmatched: 8. Germline V gives CDR1 LNHDA, CDR2 SQIVND (reference sequence). This CDR3 comprises 15 residues.

The CDR3 spells CSVTSGGFSTDTQYF. The DNA of the CDR3 is TGCAGCGTCACTAGCGGGGGGTTTTCCACAGATACGCAGTATTTT. The J gene is TRBJ2-3, the V gene TRBV29-1; 12 bases align to TRBD2. Germline values: CDR1 SQVTM, CDR2 ANQGSEA. Trimming took 6 bases from V and 2 from J; bases not matched to a gene: 6. CDR3 length equals 15 residues.

The chain uses TRBV7-9 and TRBJ2-3; 9 bases match TRBD2. J was trimmed by 2 bases and V by 0 bases; bases with no gene match: 3. Germline V gene lookup returns CDR1 SEHNR and CDR2 FQNEAQ (reference sequence). The CDR3 extends over 16 amino acids. The CDR3 loop reads CASSLASGGVTDTQYF. For the CDR3, the DNA is TGTGCCAGCAGCTTAGCTAGCGGGGGTGTCACAGATACGCAGTATTTT.

This clone was observed once. The J gene is TRBJ1-2, the V gene TRBV7-2, with 8 nucleotides matching TRBD1. This CDR3 is built from 13 residues. In germline, CDR1 is SGHTA, CDR2 FQGNSA. V lost 3 bases, J lost 8 bases, and 5 bases stayed unmatched. In DNA form, the CDR3 reads TGTGCCAGCAGCTTTCGGACAGGGCAGGGCTACACCTTC. Protein product: CASSFRTGQGYTF. Supplemented by reference TRBV7-2 and TRBJ1-2, the full variable domain reads GAGVSQSPSNKVTEKGKDVELRCDPISGHTALYWYRQSLGQGLEFLIYFQGNSAPDKSGLPSDRFSAERTGGSVSTLTIQRTQQEDSAVYLCASSFRTGQGYTFGSGTRLTVV.

Only one count was recorded for this clone. The chain combines TRBV19 with TRBJ2-1; 8 nucleotides line up with TRBD2. Trimming cost V 4 bases and J 4 bases; bases outside gene matches: 3. The CDR3 consists of 14 residues. Germline V lookup: CDR1 LNHDA, CDR2 SQIVND (reference sequence). The CDR3 protein is CASSKLAEYNEQFF. The CDR3 DNA is TGTGCCAGTAGTAAACTAGCGGAGTACAATGAGCAGTTCTTC.

As regards this clone: One end of the junction varies from germline; a read error may be responsible. The CDR3, as DNA: TGTGCCTGGGGTGCAACAGGGAATAGCACAGATACGCAGAATTTT. The encoded protein is CAWGATGNSTDTQNF. The V call is TRBV30, the J call TRBJ2-3, with D perhaps matching TRBD1 (6 bases). The CDR3 loop spans 15 amino acids. CDR1 is GTSNPN, CDR2 SVGIG, per germline (reference sequence).

This clone was detected once. The chain carries TRBV18 and TRBJ1-6; D uncertain. Germline CDR1 and CDR2: KGHSH and LQKENI. The CDR3 runs to 15 residues. Deletions cut 3 bases from V and 5 bases from J, with 11 bases between. This CDR3 reads CASSPGGRNNSPLHF. In DNA, the CDR3 is TGTGCCAGCTCACCGGGAGGCCGGAATAATTCACCCCTCCACTTT.

The rearrangement uses TRBV4-1 and TRBJ2-7, with D possibly being TRBD2 (6 bases). In germline, CDR1 is MGHRA, CDR2 YSYEKL. The CDR3 sequence is 16 residues long. Trimming left V 4 bases short and J 1 base short, with 17 bases between. The CDR3 protein is CASSLTFGTRSYEQYF. In DNA, the CDR3 is TGCGCCAGCAGCCTCACCTTCGGGACTCGTTCCTACGAGCAGTACTTC.

The chain joins TRBV13 to TRBJ2-7; D not resolved. The CDR3 runs to 12 residues. The ends were cut back, 2 bases at V and 2 bases at J, with 4 bases in the middle. Germline assignment: CDR1 PRHDT and CDR2 FYEKMQ (reference sequence). The CDR3 here is CASSLHTYEQYF. For the CDR3, the DNA is TGTGCCAGCAGCTTACACACCTACGAGCAGTACTTC.

This chain joins TRBV7-6 and TRBJ2-2; no definite D call. V was shortened by 7 bases and J by 6 bases, with 18 bases between the two germline ends. This CDR3 is 15 amino acids long. CDR1 is SGHVS, CDR2 FNYEAQ, per germline. CDR3 in DNA: TGTGCCAGCACCCAAAGGCAGGCGCTGGCCGGGGAGCTGTTTTTT. Amino acids: CASTQRQALAGELFF.

The chain recombines TRBV6-6 with TRBJ2-3, with D possibly matching TRBD1 (6 bases). The CDR3 runs 14 residues. With 0 bases removed from V and 7 bases from J, the gap between germline ends came to 11 bases. Germline loops: CDR1 MNHNY, CDR2 SVGAGI (reference sequence). CDR3 region: CASSYSTGLNTQYF. The CDR3 DNA sequence: TGTGCCAGCAGTTACTCGACAGGTTTGAATACGCAGTATTTT.

This sequence joins TRBV30 and TRBJ2-5; the match to TRBD1 covers 8 bases. The V gene end was trimmed by 2 bases and the J gene end by 11 bases; junction bases not matched to a gene: 10. This CDR3 is built from 13 residues. Per the germline V gene, CDR1 is GTSNPN and CDR2 is SVGIG (reference sequence). CDR3 coding DNA: TGTGCCTGGAGTCTCGGACAGGGCGCGGAGCAGTACTTC. It codes for CAWSLGQGAEQYF.

This clone was counted only a few times. J is TRBJ1-6 and V is TRBV5-1, with 8 bases that match TRBD1. CDR1 is SGHRS and CDR2 is YFSETQ in the germline V gene. The trim removed 0 bases at V and 8 bases at J, leaving 4 bases unmatched. The CDR3 loop spans 15 amino acids. For the CDR3, the DNA is TGCGCCAGCAGCTTGGGGACAGGGAGTGATTCACCCCTCCACTTT. Translation: CASSLGTGSDSPLHF.

The chain links TRBV9 to TRBJ1-4; TRBD1 agrees at 7 bases. From germline, CDR1 is SGDLS and CDR2 YYNGEE. This CDR3 has 15 amino acids. With 2 bases clipped from V and 0 bases from J, the junction kept 1 base outside the gene matches. DNA for the CDR3: TGTGCCAGCAGCGTGGGGACAGCAACTAATGAAAAACTGTTTTTT. Its translation: CASSVGTATNEKLFF.

The chain carries TRBV11-3 and TRBJ1-1, with 8 bases fitting TRBD1. The junction had 8 bases not matched to a gene; V was cut back by 5 bases and J by 0 bases. This CDR3 has 16 amino acids. Per the germline V gene, CDR1 is SGHNT and CDR2 is YENEEA. In nucleotides, the CDR3 is TGTGCCAGCAGCGCCGGGACAGGTGGCATGAACACTGAAGCTTTCTTT. Its translation: CASSAGTGGMNTEAFF.

This chain joins TRBV10-2 and TRBJ2-7, with 8 bases lining up with TRBD1. From germline, CDR1 is WSHSY and CDR2 SAAADI. The CDR3 runs to 14 residues. The J segment lost 4 bases and the V segment lost 5 bases, leaving 7 bases of the junction unmatched. The CDR3 loop reads CASSTGTGPYEQYF. CDR3 coding DNA: TGCGCCAGCAGTACCGGGACAGGACCTTACGAGCAGTACTTC.

A few counts support this clone. This chain uses TRBV10-1 with TRBJ2-7; D may be TRBD2 (5 bases). CDR1 is WNHNN and CDR2 is SYGVQD in the germline V gene (reference sequence). Trimming removed 2 bases at V and 4 bases at J, with 12 bases between. This CDR3 region has 14 residues. CDR3 coding DNA: TGCGCCAGCAGTGAGATTGCAGGCGGGTACGAGCAGTACTTC. Its translation is CASSEIAGGYEQYF.

This clone was seen more than once but under ten times. V and J are TRBV2 and TRBJ2-7; TRBD2 matches at 13 bases. CDR1 is SNHLY, CDR2 FYNNEI, per germline. The CDR3 totals 15 residues. The V and J ends lost 5 bases and 3 bases, in that order; junction bases with no gene match: 4. In DNA, the CDR3 is TGTGCCAGCAGTAGACTAGCGGGGGGCGACTACGAGCAGTACTTC. It specifies CASSRLAGGDYEQYF.

This clone was picked up a small number of times. V is TRBV2 and J is TRBJ2-1; D is possibly TRBD2 (7 bases). The length of the CDR3 is 12 residues. CDR1 and CDR2 from the germline V gene are SNHLY and FYNNEI. With 7 bases removed from V and 9 bases from J, the gap between germline ends came to 13 bases. The CDR3 DNA reads as TGTGCCAGCATCGAAGGGGGGGTTGAGCAGTTCTTC. It encodes CASIEGGVEQFF.

The gene calls are TRBV5-5 and TRBJ1-1; D gene uncertain. This CDR3 region has 15 residues. Trimming removed 4 bases at V and 4 bases at J, with 17 bases between. Germline loops: CDR1 SGHKS, CDR2 YYEKEE (reference sequence). CDR3 region: CASSVTPGKTTEAFF. In DNA, the CDR3 is TGTGCCAGCAGCGTTACCCCCGGGAAGACCACTGAAGCTTTCTTT.

V and J are TRBV2 and TRBJ1-4; 9 positions match TRBD1. This CDR3 is 15 amino acids long. The V gene end was trimmed by 6 bases and the J gene end by 8 bases; junction bases not matched to a gene: 10. From germline, CDR1 is SNHLY and CDR2 FYNNEI. CDR3 in DNA: TGTGCCAGCAGATTTCAGACAGGGGGATACGAAAAACTGTTTTTT. Amino acids: CASRFQTGGYEKLFF.

This rearrangement joins TRBV2 to TRBJ1-4, with D perhaps TRBD1 (6 bases). Germline V gene sequence: CDR1 SNHLY, CDR2 FYNNEI. The length of the CDR3 is 13 residues. Trimming removed 5 bases from V and 6 bases from J, with 10 bases in between. CDR3 nucleotides: TGTGCCAGCAGTCAGACAGGTTATGAAAAACTGTTTTTT. As protein: CASSQTGYEKLFF.

This clone was recorded once. The J gene is TRBJ1-2, the V gene TRBV29-1; the D gene is possibly TRBD1 (6 bases). In germline, CDR1 is SQVTM, CDR2 ANQGSEA. The V gene lost 6 bases and the J gene lost 7 bases, with 18 bases spanning the gap. This CDR3 region has 13 residues. CDR3 in amino acids: CSVGQQGARGYTF. The CDR3 DNA sequence: TGCAGCGTAGGACAGCAGGGCGCCCGTGGCTACACCTTC.

The rearrangement joins TRBV10-2 to TRBJ2-7; 8 bases are a match to TRBD2. Germline V gene data show CDR1 as WSHSY and CDR2 as SAAADI. J lost 1 base, V lost 5 bases, and 7 bases had no gene match. The CDR3 runs 15 residues. The CDR3 here is CASSPRGGRSYEQYF. CDR3 sequence (DNA): TGCGCCAGCAGTCCACGGGGGGGCCGGTCCTACGAGCAGTACTTC.

The chain combines TRBV4-2 with TRBJ2-5; D remains unclear. The CDR3 sequence is 13 residues long. CDR1 and CDR2 (germline): LGHNA, YNFKEQ. Trimming pared 1 base from V and 1 base from J, leaving 4 bases between. The CDR3 protein is CASSQGPQETQYF. DNA for the CDR3: TGTGCCAGCAGCCAAGGGCCCCAAGAGACCCAGTACTTC.

The V and J genes are TRBV10-3 and TRBJ2-7; a possible D gene is TRBD2 (6 bases). Trimming pared 6 bases from V and 1 base from J, leaving 13 bases between. Per germline, CDR1 ENHRY and CDR2 SYGVKD. The CDR3 has 14 residues. Here the CDR3 reads CAIRTGVRSYEQYF. The CDR3 DNA reads TGTGCCATCAGAACGGGGGTCCGTTCCTACGAGCAGTACTTC.

Turning to this clone: Other nucleotide sequences in the sample specify the same CDR3. The rearrangement joins TRBV10-3 to TRBJ1-2; D is ambiguous. This CDR3 has 14 amino acids. Germline V gene lookup returns CDR1 ENHRY and CDR2 SYGVKD. V dropped 7 bases and J dropped 8 bases, with 20 bases sitting between them. In DNA, the CDR3 is TGTGCCATCACCTCGACAACGCCTGGCTACGGCTACACCTTC. As protein: CAITSTTPGYGYTF.

The chain joins TRBV5-4 to TRBJ1-2; maybe TRBD1 (6 bases). V lost 4 bases and J 8 bases, leaving 12 bases between the germline ends. Germline V lookup: CDR1 SGHNT, CDR2 YYREEE (reference sequence). There are 12 residues in the CDR3. The CDR3 spells CASSLRGIGYTF. DNA of the CDR3: TGTGCCAGCAGCCTTAGGGGGATAGGCTACACCTTC.

This clone was seen a handful of times. This chain links TRBV30 with TRBJ1-6, with unresolved D. Germline V gene lookup returns CDR1 GTSNPN and CDR2 SVGIG (reference sequence). V lost 7 bases and J lost 7, with 17 bases in between. The CDR3 runs 14 residues. Written as DNA, the CDR3 is TGTGCCTTCCGAAGGCCGGTCGGGAATTCACCCCTCCACTTT. This gives the protein CAFRRPVGNSPLHF.

The rearrangement links TRBV4-2 to TRBJ1-4; 10 bases align to TRBD1. The ends lost 3 bases at V and 0 bases at J; junction bases unmatched: 7. CDR1 and CDR2 (germline): LGHNA, YNFKEQ. The CDR3 runs to 18 residues. The CDR3 DNA reads as TGTGCCAGCAGCCACCCCGGGACAGGGGCGACAACTAATGAAAAACTGTTTTTT. It yields the protein CASSHPGTGATTNEKLFF.